Listed below are T cell receptor beta chains from one sample, sequenced in a study of prognosis after radiotherapy for stage I lung cancer. In TCRdb, the multiplex PCR reads were re-called with MiXCR into one record per CDR3 protein. Of some 38,000 distinct CDR3 sequences listed, around 22% are singletons. The specimen was PBMCs, collected before or after stereotactic body radiation therapy (not recorded which). The receptors were sampled from a donor over 45 with non-small cell lung cancer. The CDR3 runs from the conserved cysteine through the conserved F or W. A D gene is named only where the DNA matches it firmly. Clone size is stated in some rows and not others, as once, few, many or a class when expanded.

abundance	d_gene	j_gene	v_gene	CDR3nt	CDR3aa
many	-	TRBJ2-3	TRBV6-2/TRBV6-3	TGTGCCAGCAGTTTTCGGGGAATATGGGATACGCAGTATTTT	CASSFRGIWDTQYF
-	-	TRBJ1-6	TRBV6-1	TGTGCCAGCGGTGAAGCGCGTTCCCCGAGCACACCCCTCCACTTT	CASGEARSPSTPLHF
many	-	TRBJ1-1	TRBV28	TGTGCCAGCAGTCCACCCGGAGGGGGGGCGTTTGAAGCTTTCTTT	CASSPPGGGAFEAFF
-	TRBD1	TRBJ1-4	TRBV29-1	TGCAGCGCTGAAGATCCCACAGGGGGCGAAAAACTGTTTTTT	CSAEDPTGGEKLFF
many	-	TRBJ1-2	TRBV28	TGTGCCACATCCAAGGCCGGGGCAGGCCGGAGGGCCTATGGCTACACCTTC	CATSKAGAGRRAYGYTF
many	-	TRBJ1-3	TRBV6-1	TGTGCCAGCAGGAGCGTTGGATCTGGAAACACCATATATTTT	CASRSVGSGNTIYF
many	TRBD2	TRBJ2-5	TRBV24-1	TGTGCCACCAGTGATAGTAGCGGGGAGACGTACCAAGAGACCCAGTACTTC	CATSDSSGETYQETQYF
many	-	TRBJ2-7	TRBV10-3	TGTGCCATCAGGTTCGGTGACAAGAACTACGAGCAGTACTTC	CAIRFGDKNYEQYF
-	-	TRBJ2-5	TRBV7-9	TGTGCCAGCAGCTTAGACGGGAGATCGTCAGAGGACCAGTACTTC	CASSLDGRSSEDQYF
many	TRBD2	TRBJ2-7	TRBV4-1	TGCGCCAGCAGCCAAGATCTGTGGACTAGCGGGAGTAAGGTCCACGAGCAGTACTTC	CASSQDLWTSGSKVHEQYF
-	TRBD1	TRBJ1-2	TRBV30	TGTGCCTGGAGTGCGCAGACAGGGTGGTACACCTTC	CAWSAQTGWYTF
many	-	TRBJ2-3	TRBV2	TGTGCCAGCATCCTCACAGATACGCAGTATTTT	CASILTDTQYF
many	-	TRBJ2-7	TRBV20-1	TGCAGTGCTGTCAAATCCGGGACGGACTACGAGCAGTACTTC	CSAVKSGTDYEQYF
many	-	TRBJ2-1	TRBV7-3	TGTGCCAGCAGGCGGGATATAGGGGCCAATGAGCAGTTCTTC	CASRRDIGANEQFF
medium-sized	TRBD2	TRBJ2-1	TRBV2	TGTGCCAGCAGTGAACCGCCCGCGGGGGTTCCTGATTACAATGAGCAGTTCTTC	CASSEPPAGVPDYNEQFF
-	-	TRBJ1-5	TRBV5-4	TGTGCCAGCAGCTTGGCAGGGTTCAATCAGCCCCAGCATTTT	CASSLAGFNQPQHF
many	-	TRBJ2-1	TRBV7-8	TGTGCCACCGATCCTTGGCAGGGAACTTACAATGAGCAGTTCTTC	CATDPWQGTYNEQFF
many	TRBD2	TRBJ2-1	TRBV7-9	TGTGCCAGCAGCTTAGCTAGCGGGAGGTTTAATGAGCAGTTCTTC	CASSLASGRFNEQFF
many	-	TRBJ2-7	TRBV2	TGTGCCAGCAAACGTTTTGCCGATCCTCTCTACGAGCAGTACTTC	CASKRFADPLYEQYF
many	-	TRBJ1-5	TRBV19	TGTGCCAGTAGTAGGACTGGTTATAGCAATCAGCCCCAGCATTTT	CASSRTGYSNQPQHF
many	-	TRBJ2-5	TRBV20-1	TGCAGTGCTGCGCCAGGGGATGAAGAGACCCAGTACTTC	CSAAPGDEETQYF
many	-	TRBJ2-5	TRBV24-1	TGTGCCACCAGTGATTTGGAGTTAGAGACCCAGTACTTC	CATSDLELETQYF
many	TRBD1	TRBJ2-7	TRBV7-9	TGTGCCAGCAGCTCCTGGGGTGGACAGGGGGCGATTGAGCAGTACTTC	CASSSWGGQGAIEQYF
many	-	TRBJ1-2	TRBV6-5	TGTGCCAGCAGTTACTCGTACGGGGACTACACCTTC	CASSYSYGDYTF
many	TRBD1	TRBJ1-3	TRBV9	TGTGCCAGCAGCGTCGAAGACAGGGGACCAGGAAACACCATATATTTT	CASSVEDRGPGNTIYF
many	-	TRBJ2-7	TRBV10-3	TGTGCCATCAGCGGGACCACCTACGAGCAGTACTTC	CAISGTTYEQYF
many	-	TRBJ2-5	TRBV5-1	TGCGCCAGCAGCCTCCCTGGGGTGGAGACCCAGTACTTC	CASSLPGVETQYF
many	-	TRBJ1-2	TRBV2	TGTGCCAGCAGTGTGGGATATTATGGCTACACCTTC	CASSVGYYGYTF
many	TRBD1	TRBJ1-5	TRBV6-2/TRBV6-3	TGTGCCAGCAGTGTTTACAGGGGGAATCAGCCCCAGCATTTT	CASSVYRGNQPQHF
few	TRBD1	TRBJ2-5	TRBV5-6	TGTGCCATCTCGAAGACAGGGCAAGAGACCCAGTACTTC	CAISKTGQETQYF
few	-	TRBJ1-1	TRBV18	TGTGCCAGCTCGCAGGGTAAAAAGACTGAAGCTTTCTTT	CASSQGKKTEAFF
many	-	TRBJ2-3	TRBV20-1	TGCAGTGCTAGATCGGAGGCCCCCCCGGATACGCAGTATTTT	CSARSEAPPDTQYF
medium-sized	-	TRBJ2-1	TRBV5-6	TGTGCCAGCAGCTATACTAGGAATGAGCAGTTCTTC	CASSYTRNEQFF
many	-	TRBJ2-7	TRBV7-8	TGTGCCAGCAGCTTAGTCCAGGGTGATTCCTACGAGCAGTACTTC	CASSLVQGDSYEQYF
many	-	TRBJ2-3	TRBV18	TGTGCCAGCTCACCAGTCGGGAACACAGATACGCAGTATTTT	CASSPVGNTDTQYF
many	TRBD2	TRBJ2-7	TRBV30	TGTGCCTGGAGTCCCCTAGCGGGGGTTTCCTACGAGCAGTACTTC	CAWSPLAGVSYEQYF
once	-	TRBJ1-2	TRBV28	TGTGCCAGCAGAGATACCTGGGGGGACTGGGAAAACTATGGCTACACCTTC	CASRDTWGDWENYGYTF
many	-	TRBJ2-7	TRBV18	TGTGCCAGCTCACCGTGGACGGACCTTAGAGCCCGAGCCGCGGGCGAGCAGTACTTC	CASSPWTDLRARAAGEQYF
many	TRBD1	TRBJ2-1	TRBV30	TGTGCCTGGAGTAGGGGGTCATCGGGACAGCGCATCTACAATGAGCAGTTCTTC	CAWSRGSSGQRIYNEQFF
many	-	TRBJ2-5	TRBV14	TGTGCCAGCAGCCAAGATCGGTTGGCAACGGAGACCCAGTACTTC	CASSQDRLATETQYF
-	-	TRBJ2-3	TRBV24-1	TGTGCCTCCGGGGGGCTGGTTGATACGCGGTATTTT	CASGGLVDTRYF
-	-	TRBJ2-5	TRBV7-3	TGTGCCAGCAGCTTATGCGTGAAAGAGACCAAGTACTTC	CASSLCVKETKYF
many	TRBD1	TRBJ2-7	TRBV7-8	TGTGCCAGCAGCTTAATCGGACAGGGCAGGACCGAGCAGTACTTC	CASSLIGQGRTEQYF
-	-	TRBJ2-7	TRBV6-2/TRBV6-3	TGTGCCAGCAGTGGCCTGGTCGAGCAGTACTTC	CASSGLVEQYF
many	-	TRBJ1-2	TRBV14	TGTGCCAGCAGCCCTTCCCGCTCAGGTGGCTACACCTTC	CASSPSRSGGYTF
many	-	TRBJ2-5	TRBV5-1	TGCGCCAGCAGCTTGGCCGAAGATACAGGGATGGAGACCCAGTACTTC	CASSLAEDTGMETQYF
many	-	TRBJ1-5	TRBV7-9	TGTGCCAGCAGCTTCGGGGGAAGGGATAATCAGCCCCAGCATTTT	CASSFGGRDNQPQHF
many	TRBD1	TRBJ1-1	TRBV15	TGTGCCACCAGCAGAACCGGGACAGGGGTTACTGAAGCTTTCTTT	CATSRTGTGVTEAFF
many	-	TRBJ1-1	TRBV27	TGTGCCAGCAGTTTAAAGCCTGGGGACACTGAAGCTTTCTTT	CASSLKPGDTEAFF
many	TRBD1	TRBJ2-7	TRBV7-8	TGTGCCAGCAGCTCCTTCCGACAGGGGCTCTCCTACGAGCAGTACTTC	CASSSFRQGLSYEQYF
many	-	TRBJ1-6	TRBV6-4	TGTGCCAGCAGAAGACTTGGGAGCGCAATGAATTCACCCCTCCACTTT	CASRRLGSAMNSPLHF
-	-	TRBJ1-4	TRBV18	TGTGCCAGCTCACCACACTTCCTCCGGGACACTCCCCGCAGACTGTTTTTT	CASSPHFLRDTPRRLFF
many	-	TRBJ1-1	TRBV20-1	TGCAGTGCCTTTAAAGGCGGAAACACTGAAGCTTTCTTT	CSAFKGGNTEAFF